These 24 T cell receptor beta chains share one sample of origin, sequenced in a study of T cell changes during pregnancy in multiple sclerosis. Assay: immunoSEQ multiplex PCR; the TCRdb copy retains only in-frame clones and omits some. The sample contains 35,000 to 55,000 clones, roughly 92% of which appear only once. The sequenced material came from peripheral blood. The source is a female donor with multiple sclerosis, enrolled in a pregnancy study.

The V gene is TRBV19, the J gene TRBJ2-1; TRBD2 matches at 9 bases. The V and J ends lost 0 bases and 7 bases, in that order; junction bases with no gene match: 4. The CDR3 runs 15 residues. The germline V gene encodes CDR1 LNHDA and CDR2 SQIVND (reference sequence). The CDR3 here is CASSIEREGSNEQFF. CDR3 in DNA: TGTGCCAGTAGTATAGAGCGGGAGGGGTCGAATGAGCAGTTCTTC.

The chain recombines TRBV4-2 with TRBJ1-5; perhaps TRBD1 as D (5 bases). The CDR3 is made up of 19 amino acids. V was shortened by 3 bases and J by 4 bases, with 25 bases between the two germline ends. Germline V gene sequence: CDR1 LGHNA, CDR2 YNFKEQ. CDR3: CASSHGYLRDEIRNQPQHF. CDR3 DNA: TGTGCCAGCAGCCATGGGTATCTCAGGGACGAGATCCGGAATCAGCCCCAGCATTTT.

The rearrangement links TRBV7-2 to TRBJ2-1; D uncertain. The germline CDR1 and CDR2 sequences are SGHTA and FQGNSA. CDR3 length: 11 residues. The ends were cut back, 2 bases at V and 8 bases at J, with 4 bases in the middle. CDR3 residues: CASSLFDEQFF. CDR3 DNA: TGTGCCAGCAGCTTATTTGATGAGCAGTTCTTC.

The genes are TRBV4-3 and TRBJ2-6; no clear D gene. Germline CDR1 LGHNA, CDR2 YSLEER. V was pared by 2 bases and J by 2 bases, with 7 bases between. The CDR3 runs 15 residues. CDR3 DNA: TGCGCCAGCAGCCAACGGATGACTGGGGCCAACGTCCTGACTTTC. It yields the protein CASSQRMTGANVLTF.

The chain joins TRBV10-1 to TRBJ1-1, with D unclear. V was cut by 2 bases and J by 1 base, with 17 bases left in between. Germline values: CDR1 WNHNN, CDR2 SYGVQD (reference sequence). The CDR3 runs to 17 residues. The CDR3 DNA reads as TGCGCCAGCAGTGAGGCTAGTCGGTCTTTTCCGAACACTGAAGCTTTCTTT. It encodes CASSEASRSFPNTEAFF.

This clone has a single count. This chain joins TRBV19 and TRBJ1-3, with D unclear. V was pared by 3 bases and J by 3 bases, with 9 bases between. Germline V CDR1 and CDR2: LNHDA, SQIVND (reference sequence). The CDR3 totals 14 residues. CDR3 protein: CASSIQKVGNTIYF. CDR3 coding DNA: TGTGCCAGTAGTATCCAAAAGGTTGGAAACACCATATATTTT.

V and J are TRBV19 and TRBJ2-1; 10 bases are a match to TRBD2. V shed 3 bases and J 3 bases; nucleotides not matched to a gene: 14. This CDR3 region has 19 residues. CDR1 and CDR2 from the germline V gene are LNHDA and SQIVND (reference sequence). CDR3 protein: CASSILLPSGRSYYNEQFF. CDR3 DNA: TGTGCCAGTAGTATCTTACTGCCTAGCGGGAGATCTTACTACAATGAGCAGTTCTTC.

This chain links TRBV7-6 with TRBJ1-1, with TRBD1 matching over 8 bases. V shed 10 bases and J 4 bases; nucleotides not matched to a gene: 2. Germline V gives CDR1 SGHVS, CDR2 FNYEAQ. The CDR3 length is 11 residues. In DNA form, the CDR3 reads TGTGCCATCAGGGGGCCCACTGAAGCTTTCTTT. It yields the protein CAIRGPTEAFF.

The chain combines TRBV4-2 with TRBJ2-5, with D perhaps TRBD2 (6 bases). Trimming shortened V by 1 base and J by 0 bases, and 12 bases separated the two germline ends. The germline CDR1 and CDR2 sequences are LGHNA and YNFKEQ. The CDR3 is 16 amino acids. CDR3 bases: TGTGCCAGCAGCCAAGGTCGGCGGGGCAACCAAGAGACCCAGTACTTC. Translated, it gives CASSQGRRGNQETQYF.

This clone was observed a few times. The chain uses TRBV9 and TRBJ2-1; 14 bases are shared with TRBD2. The CDR3 loop spans 16 amino acids. The germline gives CDR1 SGDLS, CDR2 YYNGEE. Trimming cost V 4 bases and J 4 bases; bases outside gene matches: 4. The CDR3 nucleotides are TGTGCCAGCAGCTCAAGACTAGCGGGAGGGTACAATGAGCAGTTCTTC. It specifies CASSSRLAGGYNEQFF.

V and J are TRBV11-2 and TRBJ2-2; possibly TRBD2 for D (5 bases). The CDR3 sequence is 19 residues long. V lost 5 bases to trimming and J lost 4 bases, with 26 bases between them. The germline V gene encodes CDR1 SGHAT and CDR2 FQNNGV. The CDR3 sequence is CASSPSPLPFGTGTGELFF. The CDR3 DNA sequence: TGTGCCAGCAGCCCTAGCCCATTACCTTTCGGTACCGGCACCGGGGAGCTGTTTTTT. Supplemented by reference TRBV11-2 and TRBJ2-2, the full variable domain reads EAGVAQSPRYKIIEKRQSVAFWCNPISGHATLYWYQQILGQGPKLLIQFQNNGVVDDSQLPKDRFSAERLKGVDSTLKIQPAKLEDSAVYLCASSPSPLPFGTGTGELFFGEGSRLTVL.

The gene calls are TRBV6-1 and TRBJ1-2; possible D gene TRBD1, 5 bases. CDR1 and CDR2 (germline): MNHNS, SASEGT. The CDR3 is 14 residues long. Trimming pared 7 bases from V and 3 bases from J, leaving 15 bases between. CDR3: CASNGQPRDYGYTF. The CDR3 DNA reads as TGTGCCAGCAATGGGCAGCCCAGGGACTATGGCTACACCTTC.

The chain joins TRBV7-2 to TRBJ2-1; D gene uncertain. Germline V CDR1 and CDR2: SGHTA, FQGNSA. V lost 2 bases, J lost 4 bases, and 15 bases lay in between. The CDR3 runs to 16 residues. CDR3 sequence (DNA): TGTGCCAGCAGCTTATCAGCAGTGCACTTTTACAATGAGCAGTTCTTC. It translates to CASSLSAVHFYNEQFF.

Note on this clone: The junction shows a germline mismatch at one end, possibly a read error. The chain carries TRBV7-2 and TRBJ2-1; D call uncertain. The CDR3 runs 13 residues. Germline V gives CDR1 SGHTA, CDR2 FQGNSA. CDR3 protein: CASSLDLNNEQFF. DNA of the CDR3: TGTGCCAGCAGTTTAGACCTGAACAATGAGCAGTTCTTC.

The rearrangement joins TRBV6-5 to TRBJ2-7; D unresolved. The germline V gene encodes CDR1 MNHEY and CDR2 SVGAGI. CDR3 length: 14 amino acids. V lost 0 bases and J 0 bases, leaving 6 bases between the germline ends. This chain's CDR3 is CASSYSLDSYEQYF. The CDR3, as DNA: TGTGCCAGCAGTTACTCCCTTGACTCCTACGAGCAGTACTTC.

This clone was observed a few times. This chain links TRBV28 with TRBJ1-1, with 7 positions matching TRBD1. The CDR3 length is 13 residues. Germline trimming cut 7 bases from V and 4 bases from J; bases unmatched to any gene: 6. CDR1 and CDR2 (germline): MDHEN, SYDVKM. In nucleotides, the CDR3 is TGTGCCAGCACCCCACAGGGGAGCACTGAAGCTTTCTTT. This sequence encodes CASTPQGSTEAFF.

The genes are TRBV2 and TRBJ1-2; 7 positions match TRBD1. V was clipped by 7 bases and J by 4 bases; unmatched bases: 3. This CDR3 has 12 amino acids. CDR1 SNHLY and CDR2 FYNNEI come from the germline V gene. CDR3 nucleotides: TGTGCCAGCATGTCAGGGGGCTATGGCTACACCTTC. This encodes CASMSGGYGYTF.

The chain is built from TRBV5-1 and TRBJ2-6; D ambiguous. CDR3 size: 15 residues. CDR1 and CDR2 from the germline V gene are SGHRS and YFSETQ. With 0 bases removed from V and 9 bases from J, the gap between germline ends came to 13 bases. The CDR3 reads CASSLDVRKHNVLTF. DNA of the CDR3: TGCGCCAGCAGCTTGGACGTGAGAAAGCACAACGTCCTGACTTTC.

The V and J genes are TRBV10-1 and TRBJ2-1, with 12 bases identical to TRBD1. In germline, CDR1 is WNHNN, CDR2 SYGVQD (reference sequence). V dropped 5 bases and J dropped 3; count of bases not matched to a gene: 20. The CDR3 spans 21 residues. The DNA for the CDR3 is TGCGCCAGCAGTTCAGGGACAGGGGGCTGGGGGTTAGCGGGAAGCTACAATGAGCAGTTCTTC. It codes for CASSSGTGGWGLAGSYNEQFF.

This clone has just one count. The chain has TRBV20-1 and TRBJ2-5; unclear D gene. The CDR3 contains 10 residues. Trimming left V 6 bases short and J 5 bases short, with 7 bases between. Germline loops: CDR1 DFQATT, CDR2 SNEGSKA (reference sequence). CDR3 in DNA: TGCAGTGCCAGGTCGGAGACCCAGTACTTC. Residues: CSARSETQYF.

This sequence joins TRBV21-1 and TRBJ1-5. TRBV21-1 is listed as a pseudogene. This CDR3 comprises 22 residues. The CDR3 DNA is TGTGCCAGCAGCCCCCGCGCCCGAAGGTGGCAGACTTTATCGAATGGGGATCAGCCCCAGCATTTT. This translates into CASSPRARRWQTLSNGDQPQHF.

The chain combines TRBV11-2 with TRBJ2-3; maybe TRBD2 (5 bases). V was trimmed by 2 bases and J by 3 bases, leaving 15 bases between them. The germline gives CDR1 SGHAT, CDR2 FQNNGV. The CDR3 totals 16 residues. CDR3 loop: CASSLRPEGGTDTQYF. CDR3 sequence (DNA): TGTGCCAGCAGCTTACGGCCCGAGGGCGGGACAGATACGCAGTATTTT.

The genes are TRBV4-1 and TRBJ2-2; D remains unclear. This CDR3 contains 14 residues. Per the germline V gene, CDR1 is MGHRA and CDR2 is YSYEKL. The V and J ends lost 1 base and 1 base respectively, with 4 bases between them. The CDR3 DNA is TGCGCCAGCAGCCAAGCAGGGAACACCGGGGAGCTGTTTTTT. Translation: CASSQAGNTGELFF.

The J gene is TRBJ1-1, the V gene TRBV6-6; perhaps TRBD1 as D (5 bases). Between the trimmed V and J ends, which lost 6 bases and 2 bases, there was a span of 13 bases. The germline CDR1 and CDR2 sequences are MNHNY and SVGAGI (reference sequence). The CDR3 contains 14 residues. The CDR3 DNA reads as TGTGCCAGCAGCCCCGGGACTGCTAACACTGAAGCTTTCTTT. Amino acid sequence: CASSPGTANTEAFF.